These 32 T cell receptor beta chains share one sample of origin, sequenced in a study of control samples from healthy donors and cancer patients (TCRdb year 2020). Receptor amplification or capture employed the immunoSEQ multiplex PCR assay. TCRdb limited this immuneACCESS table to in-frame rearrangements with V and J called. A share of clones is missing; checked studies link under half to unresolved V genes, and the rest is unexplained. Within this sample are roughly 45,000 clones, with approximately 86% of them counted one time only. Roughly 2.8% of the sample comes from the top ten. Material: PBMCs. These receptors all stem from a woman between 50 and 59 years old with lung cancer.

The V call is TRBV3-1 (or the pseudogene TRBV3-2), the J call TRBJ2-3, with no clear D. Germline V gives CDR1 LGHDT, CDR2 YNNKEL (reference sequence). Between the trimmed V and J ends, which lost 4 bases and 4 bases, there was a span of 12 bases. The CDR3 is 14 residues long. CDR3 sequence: CASSPSALPDTQYF. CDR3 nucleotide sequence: TGTGCCAGCAGCCCCAGCGCGCTACCAGATACGCAGTATTTT.

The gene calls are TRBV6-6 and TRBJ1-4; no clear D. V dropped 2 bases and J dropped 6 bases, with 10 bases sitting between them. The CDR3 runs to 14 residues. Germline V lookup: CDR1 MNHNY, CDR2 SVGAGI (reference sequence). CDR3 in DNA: TGTGCCAGCAGTTACGCAGGTGGTTATGAAAAACTGTTTTTT. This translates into CASSYAGGYEKLFF.

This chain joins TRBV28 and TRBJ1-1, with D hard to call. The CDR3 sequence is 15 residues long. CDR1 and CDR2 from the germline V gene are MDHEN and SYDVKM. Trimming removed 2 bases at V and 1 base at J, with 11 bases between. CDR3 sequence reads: CASSLRTESNTEAFF. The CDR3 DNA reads TGTGCCAGCAGTTTACGGACCGAATCGAACACTGAAGCTTTCTTT.

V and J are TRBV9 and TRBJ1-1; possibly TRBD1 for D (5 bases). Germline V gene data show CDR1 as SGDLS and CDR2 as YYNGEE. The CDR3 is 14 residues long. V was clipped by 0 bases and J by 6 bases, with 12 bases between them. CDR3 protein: CASSVGGLGAEAFF. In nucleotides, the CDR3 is TGTGCCAGCAGCGTAGGCGGTTTGGGGGCTGAAGCTTTCTTT.

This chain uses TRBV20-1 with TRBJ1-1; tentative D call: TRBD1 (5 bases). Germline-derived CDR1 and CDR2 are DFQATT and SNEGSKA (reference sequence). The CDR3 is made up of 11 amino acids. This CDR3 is CSRGGETEAFF. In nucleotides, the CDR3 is TGCAGCCGGGGGGGTGAGACTGAAGCTTTCTTT.

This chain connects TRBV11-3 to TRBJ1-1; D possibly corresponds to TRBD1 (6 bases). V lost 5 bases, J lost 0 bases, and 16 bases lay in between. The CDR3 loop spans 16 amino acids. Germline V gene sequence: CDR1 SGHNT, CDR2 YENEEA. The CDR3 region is CASSPRSGTLNTEAFF. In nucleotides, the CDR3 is TGTGCCAGCAGCCCGCGTTCCGGGACACTGAACACTGAAGCTTTCTTT.

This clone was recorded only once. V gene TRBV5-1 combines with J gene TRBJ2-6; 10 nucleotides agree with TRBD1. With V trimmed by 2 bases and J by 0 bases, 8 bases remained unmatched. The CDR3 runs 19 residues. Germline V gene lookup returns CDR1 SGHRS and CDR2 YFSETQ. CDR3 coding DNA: TGCGCCAGCAGCTTCCCGACAGGGGGCCAAGGCTCTGGGGCCAACGTCCTGACTTTC. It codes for CASSFPTGGQGSGANVLTF.

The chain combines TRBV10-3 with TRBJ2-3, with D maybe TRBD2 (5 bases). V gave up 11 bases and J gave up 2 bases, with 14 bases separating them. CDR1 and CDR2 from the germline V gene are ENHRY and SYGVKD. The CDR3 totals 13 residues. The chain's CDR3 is CAHQRDNTDTQYF. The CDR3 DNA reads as TGTGCCCATCAGAGGGATAACACAGATACGCAGTATTTT.

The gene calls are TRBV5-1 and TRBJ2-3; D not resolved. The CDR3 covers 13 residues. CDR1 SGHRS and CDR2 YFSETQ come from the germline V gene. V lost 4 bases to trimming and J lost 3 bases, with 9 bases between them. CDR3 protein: CASSHIGTDTQYF. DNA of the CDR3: TGCGCCAGCAGCCATATCGGAACAGATACGCAGTATTTT.

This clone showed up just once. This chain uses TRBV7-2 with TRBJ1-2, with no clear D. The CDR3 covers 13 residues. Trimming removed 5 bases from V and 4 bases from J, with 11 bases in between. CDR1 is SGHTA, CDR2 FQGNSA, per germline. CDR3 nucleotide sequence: TGTGCCAGCAGCCCGACGAGTTCCTATGGCTACACCTTC. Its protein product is CASSPTSSYGYTF.

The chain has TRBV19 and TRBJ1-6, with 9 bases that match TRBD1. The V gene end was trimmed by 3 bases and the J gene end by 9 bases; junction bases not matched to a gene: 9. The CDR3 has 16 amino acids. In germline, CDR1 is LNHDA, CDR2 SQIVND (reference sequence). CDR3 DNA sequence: TGTGCCAGTAGTATTTCGACAGGGGGTCTCGGTTCACCCCTCCACTTT. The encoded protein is CASSISTGGLGSPLHF.

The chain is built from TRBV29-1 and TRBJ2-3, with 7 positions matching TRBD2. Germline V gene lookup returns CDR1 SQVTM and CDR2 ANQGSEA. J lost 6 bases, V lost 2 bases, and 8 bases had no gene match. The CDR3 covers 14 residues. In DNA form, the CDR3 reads TGCAGCGTTGAAAGGGCGGGGGTGGGCGATACGCAGTATTTT. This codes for CSVERAGVGDTQYF.

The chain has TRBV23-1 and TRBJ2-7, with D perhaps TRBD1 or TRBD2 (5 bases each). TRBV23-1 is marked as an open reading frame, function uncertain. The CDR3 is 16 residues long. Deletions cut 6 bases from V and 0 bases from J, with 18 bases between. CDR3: CASRGKGRPLSYEQYF. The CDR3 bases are TGCGCCAGCAGGGGCAAGGGACGGCCCCTCTCCTACGAGCAGTACTTC.

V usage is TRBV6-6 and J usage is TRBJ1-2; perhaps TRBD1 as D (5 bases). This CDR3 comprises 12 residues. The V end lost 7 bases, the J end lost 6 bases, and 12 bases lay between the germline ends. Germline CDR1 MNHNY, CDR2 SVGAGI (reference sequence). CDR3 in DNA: TGTGCCAGCACCCACGGGGGGGATGGCTACACCTTC. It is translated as CASTHGGDGYTF.

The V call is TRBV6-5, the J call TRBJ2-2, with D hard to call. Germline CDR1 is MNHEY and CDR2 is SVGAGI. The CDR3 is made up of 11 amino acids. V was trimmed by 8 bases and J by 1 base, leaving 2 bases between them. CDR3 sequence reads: CASRNTGELFF. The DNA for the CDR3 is TGTGCCAGCCGGAACACCGGGGAGCTGTTTTTT.

The CDR3 is CASSLDSNTEAFF. The CDR3 region has the DNA TGCGCCAGCAGCTTGGACAGTAACACTGAAGCTTTCTTT. The rearrangement uses TRBV5-1 and TRBJ1-1, with D unresolved. This CDR3 has 13 amino acids. CDR1 is SGHRS and CDR2 is YFSETQ in the germline V gene. The V gene lost 0 bases and the J gene lost 2 bases, with 5 bases spanning the gap.

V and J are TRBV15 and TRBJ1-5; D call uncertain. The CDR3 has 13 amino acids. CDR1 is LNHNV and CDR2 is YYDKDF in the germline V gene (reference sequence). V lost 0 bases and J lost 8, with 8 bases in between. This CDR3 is CATSRDPGEPQHF. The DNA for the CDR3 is TGTGCCACCAGCAGAGATCCCGGAGAGCCCCAGCATTTT.

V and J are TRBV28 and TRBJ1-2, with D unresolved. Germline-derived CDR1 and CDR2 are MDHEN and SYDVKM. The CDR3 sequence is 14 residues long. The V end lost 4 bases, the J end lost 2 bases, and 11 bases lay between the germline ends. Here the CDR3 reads CASSSRASNYGYTF. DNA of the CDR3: TGTGCCAGCAGTTCTCGTGCGTCAAACTATGGCTACACCTTC.

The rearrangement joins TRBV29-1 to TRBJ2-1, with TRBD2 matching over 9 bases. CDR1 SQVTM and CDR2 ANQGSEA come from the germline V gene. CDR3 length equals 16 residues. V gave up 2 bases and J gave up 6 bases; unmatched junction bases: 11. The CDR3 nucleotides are TGCAGCGTTGAAACCGGCGGGCTAGCGGGGACCAATGAGCAGTTCTTC. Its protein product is CSVETGGLAGTNEQFF.

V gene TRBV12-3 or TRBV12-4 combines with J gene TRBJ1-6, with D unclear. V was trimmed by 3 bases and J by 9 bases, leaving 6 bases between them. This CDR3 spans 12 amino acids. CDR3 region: CASSFEFSPLHF. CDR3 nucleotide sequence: TGTGCCAGCAGTTTTGAGTTTTCACCCCTCCACTTT.

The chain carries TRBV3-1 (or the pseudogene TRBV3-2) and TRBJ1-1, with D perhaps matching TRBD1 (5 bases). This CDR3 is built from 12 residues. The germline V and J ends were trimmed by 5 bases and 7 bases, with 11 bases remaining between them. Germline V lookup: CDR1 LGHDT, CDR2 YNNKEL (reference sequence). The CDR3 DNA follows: TGTGCCAGCAGCTTCGGACACTATGAAGCTTTCTTT. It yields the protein CASSFGHYEAFF.

The CDR3 loop is CSVEEGTGYTF. DNA of the CDR3: TGCAGCGTTGAAGAAGGAACTGGCTACACCTTC. This chain connects TRBV29-1 to TRBJ1-2; D remains ambiguous. Germline V gene lookup returns CDR1 SQVTM and CDR2 ANQGSEA. V was clipped by 0 bases and J by 7 bases, with 6 bases between them. This CDR3 has 11 residues.

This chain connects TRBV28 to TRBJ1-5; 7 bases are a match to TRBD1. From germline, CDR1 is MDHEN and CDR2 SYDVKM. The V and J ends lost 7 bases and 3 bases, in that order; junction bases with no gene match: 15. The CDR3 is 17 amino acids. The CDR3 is CASTPWKGAGNNQPQHF. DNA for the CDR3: TGTGCCAGCACCCCTTGGAAGGGGGCCGGTAACAATCAGCCCCAGCATTTT.

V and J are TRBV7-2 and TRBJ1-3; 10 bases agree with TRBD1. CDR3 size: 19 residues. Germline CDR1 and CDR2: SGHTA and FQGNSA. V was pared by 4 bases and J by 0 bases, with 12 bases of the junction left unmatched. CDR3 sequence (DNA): TGTGCCAGCAGCTCCAGTCCCGGGACAGGGGCAGGCTCTGGAAACACCATATATTTT. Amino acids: CASSSSPGTGAGSGNTIYF.

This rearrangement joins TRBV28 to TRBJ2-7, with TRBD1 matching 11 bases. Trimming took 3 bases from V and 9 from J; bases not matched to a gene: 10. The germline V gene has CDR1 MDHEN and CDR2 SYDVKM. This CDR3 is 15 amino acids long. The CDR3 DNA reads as TGTGCCAGCAGTTTGGGACAGGGGGAGTGGAAGGTGCAGTACTTC. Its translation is CASSLGQGEWKVQYF. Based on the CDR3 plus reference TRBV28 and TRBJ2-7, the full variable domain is DVKVTQSSRYLVKRTGEKVFLECVQDMDHENMFWYRQDPGLGLRLIYFSYDVKMKEKGDIPEGYSVSREKKERFSLILESASTNQTSMYLCASSLGQGEWKVQYFGPGTRLTVT.

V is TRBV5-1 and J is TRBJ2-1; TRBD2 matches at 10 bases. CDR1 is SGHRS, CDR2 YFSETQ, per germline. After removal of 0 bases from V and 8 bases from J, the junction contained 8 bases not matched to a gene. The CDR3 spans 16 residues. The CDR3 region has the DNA TGCGCCAGCAGCTTGGCCGCTAGCGGGGGTGGCGATGAGCAGTTCTTC. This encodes CASSLAASGGGDEQFF.

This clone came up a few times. CDR3 sequence (DNA): TGTGCCAGCAGCTGGGAGGACAGGGTGTCTAATGGCTACACCTTC. Translation gives CASSWEDRVSNGYTF. The chain combines TRBV11-2 with TRBJ1-2; 8 nucleotides match TRBD1. Germline trimming cut 4 bases from V and 6 bases from J; bases unmatched to any gene: 10. The length of the CDR3 is 15 residues. CDR1 and CDR2 from the germline V gene are SGHAT and FQNNGV.

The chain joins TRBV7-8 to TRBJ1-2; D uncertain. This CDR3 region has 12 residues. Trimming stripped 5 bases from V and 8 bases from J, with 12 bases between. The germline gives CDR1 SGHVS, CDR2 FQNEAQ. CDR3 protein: CASSRIGPGYTF. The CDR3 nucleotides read TGTGCCAGCAGCCGGATAGGCCCCGGCTACACCTTC. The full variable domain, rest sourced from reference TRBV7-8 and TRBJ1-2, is GAGVSQSPRYKVAKRGQDVALRCDPISGHVSLFWYQQALGQGPEFLTYFQNEAQLDKSGLPSDRFFAERPEGSVSTLKIQRTQQEDSAVYLCASSRIGPGYTFGSGTRLTVV.

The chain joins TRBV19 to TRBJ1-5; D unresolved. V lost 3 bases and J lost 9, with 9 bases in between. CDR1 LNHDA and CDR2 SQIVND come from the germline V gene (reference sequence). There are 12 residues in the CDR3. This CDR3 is CASSIQLGPQHF. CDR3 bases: TGTGCCAGTAGTATTCAACTAGGGCCCCAGCATTTT.

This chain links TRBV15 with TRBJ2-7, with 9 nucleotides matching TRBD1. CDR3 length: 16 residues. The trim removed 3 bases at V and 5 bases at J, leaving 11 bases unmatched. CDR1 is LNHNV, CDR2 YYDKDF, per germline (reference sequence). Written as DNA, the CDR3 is TGTGCCACCAGCAGCGACACCGGGACAGGGTTGGACGAGCAGTACTTC. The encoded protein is CATSSDTGTGLDEQYF.

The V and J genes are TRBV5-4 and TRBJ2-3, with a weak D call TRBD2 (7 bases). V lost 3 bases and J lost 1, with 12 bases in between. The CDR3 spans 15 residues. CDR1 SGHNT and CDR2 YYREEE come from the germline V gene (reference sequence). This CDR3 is CASSWEGGRTDTQYF. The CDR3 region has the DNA TGTGCCAGCAGCTGGGAGGGGGGGCGCACAGATACGCAGTATTTT. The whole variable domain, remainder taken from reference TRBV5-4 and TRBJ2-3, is ETGVTQSPTHLIKTRGQQVTLRCSSQSGHNTVSWYQQALGQGPQFIFQYYREEENGRGNFPPRFSGLQFPNYSSELNVNALELDDSALYLCASSWEGGRTDTQYFGPGTRLTVL.

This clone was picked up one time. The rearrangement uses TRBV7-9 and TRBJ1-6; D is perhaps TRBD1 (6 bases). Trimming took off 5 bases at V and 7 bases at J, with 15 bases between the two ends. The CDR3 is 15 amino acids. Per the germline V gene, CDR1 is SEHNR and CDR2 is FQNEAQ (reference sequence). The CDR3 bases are TGTGCCAGCAGCCGTACTGATAGGGGGAATTCACCCCTCCACTTT. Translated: CASSRTDRGNSPLHF.